This TCR beta chain originates from a study of blood T cell repertoires in COVID-19. Study as a whole: PBMCs, B-cell-depleted T cells, or T cells were the source of the cDNA or gDNA that made up the material.

There are 17 residues in the CDR3. The ends lost 0 bases at V and 5 bases at J; junction bases unmatched: 9. The germline V gene has CDR1 MGHRA and CDR2 YSYEKL. How the authors handled the data: From reference gene primer amplification, estimates of nucleated cell counts were derived. Assay used: immunoSEQ multiplex PCR; TCRdb lists only in-frame clones, some missing. From that table come the V and J calls and clone size; the DNA was used to work out D and trimming. The table records around 150,000 clones, about three quarters of them present only once. This sequence joins TRBV4-1 and TRBJ2-5; 10 positions agree with TRBD2. The sequencing input was peripheral blood. The sequence derives from a woman in her forties or fifties with active or convalescent COVID-19. CDR3 region: CASSQDWRLAGRETQYF. CDR3 coding DNA: TGCGCCAGCAGCCAAGATTGGAGACTAGCGGGTCGGGAGACCCAGTACTTC.